The clone carrying this T cell receptor beta chain came up a few times. The target antigen is unknown. Looked up from germline, CDR1 is SGHRS and CDR2 is YFSETQ. The CDR3 loop spans 15 amino acids. V trimming: 0 bases; J trimming: 6 bases; junction bases outside the gene matches: 5. What was sequenced were expressed TCRB transcripts, since all of the isolated RNA had been reverse transcribed. This table comes from immunoSEQ multiplex PCR, and its TCRdb copy is limited to in-frame clones, with some not included. The sample records roughly 180,000 clones, over 6% being singletons. The data are from a study of beta chain features in type 1 diabetes. The overall study: Healthy donors resembled patients in age, gender and cell yields.

Findings and caveats of the study: In all four CD4+ subsets, TCRB CDR3 length was significantly, moderately reduced in type 1 diabetes. A potential PCR bias toward shorter templates would be equal in patient and control samples.

Sorting based on CD45RO/CCR7/CD25/CD127/CD95/CD27 separated CD4+ naive, central memory, regulatory and stem cell-like memory cells. The clonotype was recovered from a man younger than 30 with type 1 diabetes. This rearrangement joins TRBV5-1 to TRBJ1-4; 7 bases fit TRBD1. Sequenced sample: central memory CD4+ T cells from blood. This CDR3 is CASSLGNRGDEKLFF. Written as DNA, the CDR3 is TGCGCCAGCAGCTTGGGGAACAGGGGCGATGAAAAACTGTTTTTT.